The 9 T cell receptor beta chains below come from one sample, sequenced in a study of T cells in Graves' hyperthyroidism and ophthalmopathy. It was RNA transcripts that yielded the amplified TCR beta CDR3 regions. Initially, a first-round RT-PCR of the TCR CDR3 employed the HTBI primer set. TCRdb analysed the multiplex PCR reads with MiXCR anew, one entry per CDR3 protein. Here the sample spans under 300,000 distinct CDR3 sequences, over 20% being singletons. The sequenced material came from blood. These TCRs come from a man aged 30-40 years with Graves' ophthalmopathy.

This clonotype has only a few counts. The chain recombines TRBV18 with TRBJ1-1, with TRBD1 identical over 10 bases. This CDR3 spans 14 amino acids. Germline V gene data show CDR1 as KGHSH and CDR2 as LQKENI. J gave up 5 bases and V 3 bases, and 3 bases lay outside the gene matches. CDR3 nucleotide sequence: TGTGCCAGCTCACCGACAGGGGGCGCGACTGAAGCTTTCTTT. This encodes CASSPTGGATEAFF.

This clonotype was observed at least ten times. The chain uses TRBV9 and TRBJ2-7, with TRBD1 matching over 8 bases. The CDR3 runs 18 residues. V was pared by 0 bases and J by 3 bases, with 14 bases of the junction left unmatched. The germline CDR1 and CDR2 sequences are SGDLS and YYNGEE. CDR3 protein: CASSVVGEPGTGYYEQYF. In DNA, the CDR3 is TGTGCCAGCAGCGTAGTCGGGGAGCCCGGGACAGGTTACTACGAGCAGTACTTC.

Within the sample, this clonotype is medium-sized. This chain links TRBV20-1 with TRBJ2-1; tentative D call: TRBD1 (6 bases). Trimming took off 3 bases at V and 6 bases at J, with 15 bases between the two ends. The germline CDR1 and CDR2 sequences are DFQATT and SNEGSKA (reference sequence). The length of the CDR3 is 14 residues. CDR3 region: CSASEGGEGNEQFF. CDR3 sequence (DNA): TGCAGTGCTAGTGAAGGGGGAGAGGGCAATGAGCAGTTCTTC.

This clonotype came up many times. The chain links TRBV28 to TRBJ2-7; 9 positions match TRBD2. Unmatched junction bases numbered 18, after V lost 6 bases and J lost 0 bases. CDR1 and CDR2 from the germline V gene are MDHEN and SYDVKM. This CDR3 has 19 amino acids. The CDR3 reads CASRLNSGRPPRSSYEQYF. The CDR3 coding sequence is TGTGCCAGCAGACTAAACAGCGGGAGGCCTCCCCGCAGCTCCTACGAGCAGTACTTC.

Remarks on this clonotype: This may come from a read error, since a much larger clone is one base off. CDR3 residues: CAGSWERWTEAFF. The DNA of the CDR3 is TGTGCCGGCAGCTGGGAGCGATGGACTGAAGCTTTCTTT. The chain has TRBV12-3 or TRBV12-4 and TRBJ1-1; no reliable D call. CDR3 size: 13 residues.

The chain carries TRBV27 and TRBJ2-7, with 8 bases that match TRBD2. V was pared by 0 bases and J by 4 bases, with 5 bases of the junction left unmatched. The CDR3 has 15 residues. The germline gives CDR1 MNHEY, CDR2 SMNVEV (reference sequence). CDR3 sequence: CASSLSSGRQYEQYF. In DNA form, the CDR3 reads TGTGCCAGCAGTTTATCAAGCGGGAGACAATACGAGCAGTACTTC.

This clonotype was recorded many times. This chain joins TRBV12-3 or TRBV12-4 and TRBJ2-7; TRBD1 is a possible D gene (5 bases). CDR3 length equals 14 residues. Between the trimmed V and J ends, which lost 5 bases and 3 bases, there was a span of 14 bases. CDR3 DNA sequence: TGTGCCAGCAGTCCGACCGTCAGGGACTACGAGCAGTACTTC. Translated: CASSPTVRDYEQYF.

This chain connects TRBV6-5 to TRBJ2-3; no firm D call. Trimming removed 7 bases at V and 3 bases at J, with 20 bases between. CDR3 length equals 16 residues. Germline V gene sequence: CDR1 MNHEY, CDR2 SVGAGI. The CDR3 region is CASNSPGRRMTDTQYF. The CDR3 nucleotides read TGTGCCAGCAATTCCCCGGGTCGCCGTATGACAGATACGCAGTATTTT.

The chain joins TRBV18 to TRBJ2-1; D possibly matches TRBD1 or TRBD2 (5 bases each). The V end lost 3 bases, the J end lost 14 bases, and 17 bases lay between the germline ends. There are 13 residues in the CDR3. CDR1 KGHSH and CDR2 LQKENI come from the germline V gene. CDR3 in amino acids: CASSPQPGPGKFF. CDR3 coding DNA: TGTGCCAGCTCACCCCAACCGGGACCGGGGAAGTTCTTC. The full variable domain, with the rest looked up from reference TRBV18 and TRBJ2-1, is NAGVMQNPRHLVRRRGQEARLRCSPMKGHSHVYWYRQLPEEGLKFMVYLQKENIIDESGMPKERFSAEFPKEGPSILRIQQVVRGDSAAYFCASSPQPGPGKFFGPGTRLTVL.